This T cell receptor beta chain was identified in a study of T cell responses to AZD1222 COVID-19 vaccine. Turning to the study itself: Pooled in the analysis were second doses at about 4 or about 12 weeks.

Only in-frame clones appear in the TCRdb table, and some are missing; sequencing was by immunoSEQ multiplex PCR. The table has 55,000 to 75,000 clones, roughly 85% seen once. Details on this clone: Its antigen is not known.

General study results and limits: Spike-wide vaccine-associated CD4 TCRs dominated at 160-218 and 743-854. Spike-specific TCR repertoires showed rising breadth and depth after two AZD1222 doses. Targets within unmutated variant regions were reportedly found for nearly half of spike-specific TCRs.

The trim removed 1 base at V and 9 bases at J, leaving 3 bases unmatched. The CDR3 covers 13 residues. This material consisted of peripheral blood, taken on day 0 of AZD1222 vaccination. The chain joins TRBV12-3 or TRBV12-4 to TRBJ2-4, with TRBD1 matching 7 bases. The clonotype comes from an adult in good health. This CDR3 is CASSLGTGRIQYF. The CDR3 coding sequence is TGTGCCAGCAGTTTAGGGACAGGCCGCATTCAGTACTTC.